This TCR beta chain originates from a study of blood T cell repertoires in COVID-19. There are 14 residues in the CDR3. Trimming left V 3 bases short and J 1 base short, with 10 bases between. Germline CDR1 is SGDLS and CDR2 is YYNGEE. Clones were read by immunoSEQ multiplex PCR, and TCRdb kept only the in-frame ones, dropping some. The data contain 190,000 or so clones, around 85% of them singletons. The receptor was derived from a woman over 75 with acute or convalescent COVID-19. The sample comprised peripheral blood. The chain links TRBV9 to TRBJ2-5, with TRBD1 as a possible D gene (5 bases). CDR3 loop: CASSAFGAQETQYF. Written as DNA, the CDR3 is TGTGCCAGCAGCGCTTTTGGGGCCCAAGAGACCCAGTACTTC. Full variable domain (missing parts from reference TRBV9 and TRBJ2-5): DSGVTQTPKHLITATGQRVTLRCSPRSGDLSVYWYQQSLDQGLQFLIQYYNGEERAKGNILERFSAQQFPDLHSELNLSSLELGDSALYFCASSAFGAQETQYFGPGTRLLVL.